This TCR beta chain emerged from a study of blood T cell repertoires in COVID-19. Study summary: The United States, Italy and Spain supplied acute and convalescent COVID-19 samples. PBMCs, B-cell-depleted T cells, or T cells provided the cDNA or gDNA that made up the material.

As originally analysed: The assay estimated nucleated cells by amplifying reference gene primers. TCRdb keeps only in-frame clones here, not all; method: immunoSEQ multiplex PCR. V, J and clone size are those of that table, while D and trimming were read from the DNA. The repertoire holds more than 100,000 clones, with around 87% as singletons. Trimming pared 0 bases from V and 5 bases from J, leaving 10 bases between. This CDR3 region has 15 residues. Germline V gives CDR1 MGHRA, CDR2 YSYEKL. This clone was observed a few times. Sequenced input: peripheral blood. The chain employs TRBV4-1 and TRBJ1-4; D is uncertain. The clonotype comes from an older man with active COVID-19. Here the CDR3 reads CASSQEGSGNEKLFF. The CDR3 DNA sequence: TGCGCCAGCAGCCAAGAGGGGAGTGGCAATGAAAAACTGTTTTTT.